These 15 T cell receptor beta chains were sequenced from one sample in a study of T cells in women clearing cervical HPV infection. Assay used: immunoSEQ multiplex PCR; TCRdb lists only in-frame clones, some missing. Its listing shows more than 20,000 clones. The sample consisted of blood buffy coat. The receptors come from a woman aged 18-70 years with a cervical HPV16 infection that either progressed to CIN3+ or cleared (not recorded which).

Incomplete CDR3 DNA: TGCAGTGCTAGCCGCGGGGGTCCTTATAATTCACCC. This encodes CSASRGGPYNSP. The entire CDR3 reads CSASRGGPYNSPLHF. This chain uses TRBV20-1 with TRBJ1-6, with D tentatively TRBD1 (5 bases). The read ends 3 residues before the CDR3 terminus; that terminus is restored from the germline J gene. Trimming left V 3 bases short and J 4 bases short, with 13 bases between. CDR3 size: 15 residues. Germline lookup yields CDR1 DFQATT and CDR2 SNEGSKA (reference sequence).

Comment on this clone: The read falls 3 residues short of the CDR3 end, and the missing part is taken from the germline J gene. The V gene is TRBV2, the J gene TRBJ2-7; 7 nucleotides line up with TRBD1. The CDR3 has 14 residues. CDR1 and CDR2 from the germline V gene are SNHLY and FYNNEI. Trimming at V came to 3 bases and at J to 4 bases, leaving 6 bases not matched to a gene. Partial CDR3 DNA: TGTGCCAGCAGTGATATGGGACAGAATTACGAG. It specifies CASSDMGQNYE. Given in full, the CDR3 is CASSDMGQNYEQYF.

Notes on this clone: The missing CDR3 end, 3 residues past where the read stops, is filled in from the germline J gene. The gene calls are TRBV18 and TRBJ2-3, with 11 bases matching TRBD1. Germline loops: CDR1 KGHSH, CDR2 LQKENI. The CDR3 loop spans 14 amino acids. CDR3 protein: CASSLGQGAQPQYF. The CDR3 DNA, read in part, is TGTGCCAGCTCTCTCGGACAGGGGGCTCAGCCG.

About this clone: The sequenced fragment ends 3 residues before the CDR3 boundary, so the rest is inferred from the germline J gene. The chain employs TRBV5-1 and TRBJ2-2; TRBD1 agrees at 7 bases. The CDR3 contains 15 residues. V shed 6 bases and J 4 bases; nucleotides not matched to a gene: 9. CDR1 is SGHRS, CDR2 YFSETQ, per germline. CDR3: CASTPDRVVTGELFF. CDR3 bases read: TGCGCCAGCACCCCTGACAGGGTAGTCACCGGGGAG.

Turning to this clone: The read ends 3 residues early relative to the CDR3; the germline J gene fills the gap. The genes are TRBV20-1 and TRBJ2-5, with D uncertain. With 3 bases removed from V and 4 bases from J, the gap between germline ends came to 9 bases. This CDR3 comprises 12 residues. Germline loops: CDR1 DFQATT, CDR2 SNEGSKA (reference sequence). The chain's CDR3 is CSASSSLETQYF. The CDR3 bases that were read are TGCAGTGCTAGTTCCTCCTTAGAGACC.

To note about this clone: Read sequence stops 3 residues before the CDR3 end, and the germline J gene provides the missing end. The V gene is TRBV6-4, the J gene TRBJ2-3, with D possibly being TRBD2 (6 bases). Germline CDR1 MRHNA, CDR2 SNTAGT. CDR3 length: 15 residues. The V and J ends lost 4 bases and 0 bases respectively, with 11 bases between them. CDR3 residues: CASSATSGSTDTQYF. The CDR3 bases that were read are TGTGCCAGCAGTGCCACCAGCGGGAGCACAGATACG.

To note about this clone: Read data end 3 residues before the CDR3 end; the end is taken from the germline J gene. The chain recombines TRBV19 with TRBJ1-2, with D perhaps TRBD1 (5 bases). The CDR3 totals 15 residues. CDR1 and CDR2 from the germline V gene are LNHDA and SQIVND (reference sequence). CDR3 DNA (partial): TGTGCCAGTAGTAAAGGGACTAGCGGGAGGACCGAC. Protein: CASSKGTSGRTD. The full-length CDR3 reads as CASSKGTSGRTDYTF.

Comment on this clone: Read sequence stops 3 residues before the CDR3 end, and the germline J gene provides the missing end. This chain uses TRBV20-1 with TRBJ1-5; 9 nucleotides agree with TRBD1. The CDR3 runs to 14 residues. Trimming took 3 bases from V and 4 from J; bases not matched to a gene: 4. CDR1 is DFQATT, CDR2 SNEGSKA, per germline (reference sequence). CDR3 DNA (partial): TGCAGTGCTAGGGACAGGGGTGGGAATCAGCCC. Translated: CSARDRGGNQP. The entire CDR3 is CSARDRGGNQPQHF.

As for this clone: Read coverage stops 3 residues before the CDR3 terminus; the germline J gene supplies the remainder. The chain is built from TRBV10-3 and TRBJ2-7, with D perhaps TRBD1 (6 bases). The CDR3 contains 18 residues. V lost 0 bases and J 2 bases, leaving 20 bases between the germline ends. Germline CDR1 ENHRY, CDR2 SYGVKD. The CDR3 protein is CAISESTRPRGGPYEQYF. CDR3 DNA (partial): TGTGCCATCAGTGAGTCGACACGCCCTAGAGGGGGACCCTACGAG.

Concerning this clone: The read comes to an end 3 residues before the CDR3 does, leaving the germline J gene to fill in the end. This rearrangement joins TRBV7-9 to TRBJ1-2; TRBD1 aligns across 7 bases. The CDR3 runs to 15 residues. Germline CDR1 is SEHNR and CDR2 is FQNEAQ (reference sequence). The CDR3 loop reads CASSIGQAGSYDYTF. CDR3 DNA (partial): TGTGCCAGCAGCATCGGACAGGCAGGCTCCTACGAC.

CDR3: CASSLQAQETQYF. The DNA read from the CDR3 is TGTGCCAGTAGTCTACAGGCACAAGAGACC. The rearrangement joins TRBV19 to TRBJ2-5; weak D call: TRBD1 (5 bases). Read data end 3 residues before the CDR3 end; the end is taken from the germline J gene. The germline gives CDR1 LNHDA, CDR2 SQIVND (reference sequence). Trimming stripped 5 bases from V and 2 bases from J, with 9 bases between. The CDR3 spans 13 residues.

A remark on this clone: The read stops 3 residues short of the end of the CDR3; the missing end is completed from the germline J gene. This chain joins TRBV2 and TRBJ1-4, with 7 bases identical to TRBD1. This CDR3 has 14 residues. Trimming took 11 bases from V and 0 from J; bases not matched to a gene: 6. The germline gives CDR1 SNHLY, CDR2 FYNNEI. CDR3: CAGGQTSTNEKLFF. Partial CDR3 DNA: TGTGCCGGGGGACAGACCTCAACTAATGAAAAA.

As concerns this clone: With the read ending 3 residues before the CDR3 end, the germline J gene is used to fill in that end. The V and J genes are TRBV7-3 and TRBJ1-1, with 7 bases fitting TRBD1. The CDR3 consists of 14 residues. Germline V gene data show CDR1 as SGHTA and CDR2 as FQGTGA. CDR3 sequence: CASSLRPQGGVAFF. CDR3 DNA (partial): TGTGCCAGCAGCTTAAGACCCCAGGGGGGAGTA.

Worth noting for this clone: The CDR3 end falls 3 residues outside the read, so it is completed with the germline J gene. The chain has TRBV2 and TRBJ2-4, with 8 bases matching TRBD2. The CDR3 consists of 17 residues. With V trimmed by 0 bases and J by 3 bases, 7 bases remained unmatched. Germline V gene data show CDR1 as SNHLY and CDR2 as FYNNEI. The sequenced CDR3 bases are TGTGCCAGCAGTGAAGCGCTTTCGGGGGGGGTCAAAAACATT. Its protein is CASSEALSGGVKNI. Given in full, the CDR3 is CASSEALSGGVKNIQYF.

Concerning this clone itself: The observed sequence ends 3 residues before the CDR3 terminus, with the missing tail filled in from the germline J gene. The rearrangement joins TRBV20-1 to TRBJ2-7; possibly TRBD2 for D (6 bases). Trimming removed 3 bases at V and 0 bases at J, with 9 bases between. The CDR3 totals 13 residues. From germline, CDR1 is DFQATT and CDR2 SNEGSKA (reference sequence). CDR3 sequence reads: CSASGGGSYEQYF. The covered CDR3 bases are TGCAGTGCTAGCGGGGGAGGCTCCTACGAG.